The source of this T cell receptor (beta chain) is a study of blood T cell repertoires in COVID-19. Study details: The origin of the acute and convalescent COVID-19 samples was the United States, Italy and Spain. Sample material is recorded as cDNA or gDNA derived from T cells, B-cell-depleted T cells, or PBMCs.

As handled by the study authors: Quantification of nucleated cells was approximated via reference gene primer amplification. Libraries were prepared by immunoSEQ multiplex PCR; TCRdb keeps only in-frame clonotypes and omits some of them. V, J and clone size are taken as reported in that table, and D and trimming were inferred from the DNA itself. The data show about 28,000 clones, 70% to 90% seen once. Sequencing was done on a sample of peripheral blood. The sequence came from a human donor in a cohort sampled during active COVID-19.

Here the CDR3 DNA reads TGTGCCAGCAGCCTACCGGGACAGGGTTTATCCTACGAGCAGTACTTC. It encodes CASSLPGQGLSYEQYF. The chain is built from TRBV5-4 and TRBJ2-7; 9 positions match TRBD1. The CDR3 contains 16 residues. Germline CDR1 SGHNT, CDR2 YYREEE (reference sequence). Unmatched junction bases numbered 9, after V lost 4 bases and J lost 1 base.